This passage covers 20 T cell receptor beta chains from one sample sequenced in a study of cytomegalovirus exposure and HLA in healthy donors (dated by TCRdb to the late 2010s). The library relied on the immunoSEQ multiplex PCR assay. For the multiplex PCR, a mixture combining 60 forward primers for TCR Vbeta segments and 13 reverse primers for TCR Jbeta segments was used. In its TCRdb copy, this immuneACCESS table keeps in-frame sequences only and misses some clones. Where compared with another copy, unresolved V genes explain less than half of these, and the others have no known cause. The sample has under 130,000 clones on record, 77% of them singletons. The top ten hold roughly 9.2% of the sample. The specimen was PBMCs. The source of these receptors is a woman between 40 and 50 years old in good health and CMV-seropositive.

The chain has TRBV11-3 and TRBJ2-3; TRBD2 is a possible D gene (5 bases). The germline gives CDR1 SGHNT, CDR2 YENEEA. The CDR3 is made up of 15 amino acids. V was pared by 5 bases and J by 0 bases, with 12 bases between. CDR3 sequence reads: CASSQAGPSTDTQYF. The CDR3 DNA reads TGTGCCAGCAGCCAGGCGGGCCCTAGCACAGATACGCAGTATTTT.

The CDR3 bases are TGCGCCAGCAGCCAAGACAGGGTCAGTTCACCCCTCCACTTT. Protein: CASSQDRVSSPLHF. This sequence joins TRBV4-3 and TRBJ1-6; D perhaps matches TRBD1 (5 bases). This CDR3 region has 14 residues. Trimming stripped 0 bases from V and 9 bases from J, with 9 bases between. Germline lookup yields CDR1 LGHNA and CDR2 YSLEER.

V is TRBV27 and J is TRBJ2-7; 11 nucleotides line up with TRBD2. V lost 3 bases, J lost 4 bases, and 8 bases stayed unmatched. The CDR3 has 16 amino acids. Germline CDR1 MNHEY, CDR2 SMNVEV (reference sequence). The CDR3 sequence is CASSLSQLAGAYEQYF. DNA of the CDR3: TGTGCCAGCAGTTTGTCCCAACTAGCGGGAGCTTACGAGCAGTACTTC.

The chain recombines TRBV18 with TRBJ1-5; 9 nucleotides match TRBD1. In germline, CDR1 is KGHSH, CDR2 LQKENI. J gave up 6 bases and V 6 bases, and 9 bases lay outside the gene matches. This CDR3 is built from 15 residues. DNA of the CDR3: TGTGCCAGCTCGGCGAACAGGGGGCTGGTTCAGCCCCAGCATTTT. This gives the protein CASSANRGLVQPQHF.

The genes are TRBV6-6 and TRBJ1-1; D gene uncertain. Trimming left V 2 bases short and J 6 bases short, with 10 bases between. Germline V CDR1 and CDR2: MNHNY, SVGAGI (reference sequence). The CDR3 extends over 13 amino acids. The CDR3 DNA follows: TGTGCCAGCAGTTACGGCGGGCAGGCTGAAGCTTTCTTT. Translated: CASSYGGQAEAFF.

This sequence joins TRBV5-4 and TRBJ2-5; 7 bases are shared with TRBD2. V lost 0 bases and J lost 4; bases outside the gene matches: 6. This CDR3 spans 15 amino acids. Germline lookup yields CDR1 SGHNT and CDR2 YYREEE (reference sequence). The CDR3 here is CASSLAWGEGETQYF. CDR3 nucleotides: TGTGCCAGCAGCTTGGCTTGGGGGGAGGGAGAGACCCAGTACTTC.

This clone was seen just once. V and J are TRBV27 and TRBJ2-5; 9 bases match TRBD1. The DNA end favors TRBJ2-7, so the J call may be wrong. Per germline, CDR1 MNHEY and CDR2 SMNVEV (reference sequence). This CDR3 is 15 amino acids long. CDR3 region: CASSNTGTGTNEQYF. The CDR3, as DNA: TGTGCCAGCAGTAATACCGGGACAGGGACCAACGAGCAGTACTTC.

The gene calls are TRBV4-1 and TRBJ1-2; 9 bases align to TRBD1. The CDR3 contains 19 residues. J lost 8 bases, V lost 0 bases, and 19 bases had no gene match. Germline-derived CDR1 and CDR2 are MGHRA and YSYEKL. The CDR3 spells CASSQDPTGQGYTSSGYTF. The CDR3, as DNA: TGCGCCAGCAGCCAAGACCCTACGGGACAGGGTTACACATCTTCAGGCTACACCTTC.

The chain joins TRBV2 to TRBJ2-5; 13 bases agree with TRBD2. This CDR3 is 15 amino acids long. The V gene end was trimmed by 7 bases and the J gene end by 5 bases; junction bases not matched to a gene: 7. Germline CDR1 reads SNHLY; CDR2 reads FYNNEI. CDR3 DNA sequence: TGTGCCAGCATTCGAGGACTAGCGGGAGAGGAGACCCAGTACTTC. Encoded protein: CASIRGLAGEETQYF.

The gene calls are TRBV7-9 and TRBJ2-7; TRBD1 agrees at 7 bases. This CDR3 comprises 15 residues. Trimming took 5 bases from V and 5 from J; bases not matched to a gene: 12. CDR1 and CDR2 (germline): SEHNR, FQNEAQ (reference sequence). The CDR3 DNA follows: TGTGCCAGCAGCCTCGGGACAGTGGATATCAACGAGCAGTACTTC. It specifies CASSLGTVDINEQYF.

This clone was observed a few times. The chain employs TRBV4-1 and TRBJ1-1, with TRBD1 identical over 11 bases. The CDR3 is 15 amino acids. V shed 4 bases and J 4 bases; nucleotides not matched to a gene: 5. Germline V gene lookup returns CDR1 MGHRA and CDR2 YSYEKL. CDR3 sequence (DNA): TGCGCCAGCAGCCCCTTGGGACAGGGGGGCACTGAAGCTTTCTTT. Translation gives CASSPLGQGGTEAFF.

The chain joins TRBV5-6 to TRBJ1-2; D remains unclear. Germline lookup yields CDR1 SGHDT and CDR2 YYEEEE. CDR3 length equals 14 residues. The V gene lost 0 bases and the J gene lost 7 bases, with 13 bases spanning the gap. Here the CDR3 reads CASSLAGPRAGYTF. The CDR3 coding sequence is TGTGCCAGCAGCTTGGCGGGCCCGAGGGCTGGCTACACCTTC.

The chain links TRBV4-1 to TRBJ2-5; D ambiguous. The J call may be mistaken, given a closer DNA end match to TRBJ2-7. CDR1 and CDR2 (germline): MGHRA, YSYEKL. CDR3 length equals 12 residues. The CDR3: CASSRYPLEQYF. CDR3 nucleotides: TGCGCCAGCAGCCGTTACCCCCTCGAGCAGTACTTC.

The chain carries TRBV6-1 and TRBJ1-5; D gene unclear. The CDR3 contains 15 residues. Germline V gene data show CDR1 as MNHNS and CDR2 as SASEGT. V lost 2 bases, J lost 5 bases, and 13 bases lay in between. The CDR3 protein is CASSEYEGRDQPQHF. CDR3 nucleotides: TGTGCCAGCAGTGAATATGAGGGTCGGGATCAGCCCCAGCATTTT.

This chain joins TRBV5-4 and TRBJ1-1; D gene ambiguous. The germline V gene encodes CDR1 SGHNT and CDR2 YYREEE (reference sequence). Deletions cut 0 bases from V and 4 bases from J, with 10 bases between. CDR3 length: 14 residues. CDR3 coding DNA: TGTGCCAGCAGCTTGGCGGGCGGGAGCACTGAAGCTTTCTTT. It codes for CASSLAGGSTEAFF.

As to this clone: A junction end diverges from the germline sequence, so it may reflect a read error. The chain uses TRBV7-9 and TRBJ2-2; D unclear. Germline lookup yields CDR1 SEHNR and CDR2 FQNEAQ (reference sequence). This CDR3 contains 13 residues. DNA for the CDR3: TGTTCCAGCAGCTCAGTACAATTGGGGGAGCTGTTTTTT. Its translation is CSSSSVQLGELFF.

The rearrangement uses TRBV20-1 and TRBJ2-1, with no clear D. This CDR3 region has 11 residues. The germline gives CDR1 DFQATT, CDR2 SNEGSKA (reference sequence). V gave up 0 bases and J gave up 9 bases, with 6 bases separating them. The CDR3 DNA is TGCAGTGCTAGAGACCGACTTGAGCAGTTCTTC. This codes for CSARDRLEQFF.

V is TRBV6-1 and J is TRBJ1-1; TRBD1 matches at 8 bases. J was trimmed by 1 base and V by 3 bases; bases with no gene match: 1. The CDR3 contains 14 residues. Germline V lookup: CDR1 MNHNS, CDR2 SASEGT. The CDR3 here is CASSEDRANTEAFF. The CDR3 DNA reads as TGTGCCAGCAGTGAGGACAGGGCGAACACTGAAGCTTTCTTT.

The chain is built from TRBV11-2 and TRBJ2-2; TRBD2 agrees at 7 bases. The CDR3 length is 19 residues. CDR1 SGHAT and CDR2 FQNNGV come from the germline V gene. V trimming: 5 bases; J trimming: 1 base; junction bases outside the gene matches: 16. The CDR3 DNA is TGTGCCAGCAGCCACTCATTGAGGGACTACAAATTGAACACCGGGGAGCTGTTTTTT. Translated, it gives CASSHSLRDYKLNTGELFF.

Here the CDR3 reads CASRRGTSGEKLFF. CDR3 DNA: TGTGCCAGCAGGCGGGGGACATCGGGTGAAAAACTGTTTTTT. The chain employs TRBV2 and TRBJ1-4; D might be TRBD1 (6 bases). V lost 6 bases to trimming and J lost 7 bases, with 15 bases between them. This CDR3 comprises 14 residues. CDR1 is SNHLY and CDR2 is FYNNEI in the germline V gene.